Listed below are T cell receptor beta chains from one sample, sequenced in a study of a mutant IDH1 vaccine in newly diagnosed glioma. Sequenced by immunoSEQ multiplex PCR; TCRdb stores in-frame clones only, minus some. In the table there are 45,000 or so clones, 81% of which are singletons. No antigen has been assigned to these receptors. The material sequenced was PBMCs, taken from a glioma patient whose treatment included an IDH1 peptide vaccine. These receptor sequences come from a woman in her thirties or forties with glioma. Some clones in this sample may be carry-over from other donors' samples. Each CDR3 is given without its conserved first and last residue. The order of the fields is CDR3 length, V gene, clone size, CDR3 protein. Rows give clone size only sometimes, using once, few, many, or a class for an expanded clone.

>11|TRBV6-6|NA
AIQQGLFYEQY
>15|TRBV4-1|NA
ASSQGSAEAIFYGYT
>11|TRBV18|NA
ASSLGSNTEAF
>13|TRBV28|NA
ASSITGALQETQY
>13|TRBV11-2|NA
ASSHITGSAEKLF
>11|TRBV19|NA
ASKRVGGEKLF
>13|TRBV19|few
ASSISGGAGREQF
>15|TRBV19|NA
ASSIRNAQGDNQPQH
>10|TRBV30|NA
AWKTGSHEAF
>14|TRBV4-1|NA
ASSQDRLAATGELF
>12|TRBV5-1|NA
ASSIGRSNEKLF
>12|TRBV25-1|NA
ASSDGGHNEKLF
>14|TRBV7-9|NA
ASSDLLVRLEEKLF
>13|TRBV5-1|NA
ASSWGDRGDYGYT
>10|TRBV7-8|NA
ASGLEHNEQF
>15|TRBV28|NA
ASSFPLRGLGQETQY
>12|TRBV19|NA
ASSWGRTTYEAF
>10|TRBV7-9|NA
ASSFWQNTQY
>13|TRBV27|once
ASPDGGARLGEQY
>13|TRBV19|NA
ATSRAGAHTGELF
>13|TRBV27|once
ASSRKRAFSYEQY
>13|TRBV6-1|NA
ASSEASGFGTSQH
>15|TRBV6-1|NA
ASSEARLGGARDTQY
>14|TRBV5-1|NA
ASSPGRDRVSHGYT
>12|TRBV29-1|NA
SVEARENQETQY
>11|TRBV11-1|NA
ASSSDNGNTIY
>12|TRBV5-4|NA
ASSSGGLPYEQY
>11|TRBV10-3|NA
AITGASTDTQY
>12|TRBV5-6|NA
ASNFGGWNTEAF
>10|TRBV7-2|NA
ASSPLGVELF
>11|TRBV19|NA
ASSISTNEKLF
>13|TRBV7-2|NA
ASTIYGGSYNEQF
>12|TRBV5-4|NA
ASSGELGNTEAF
>11|TRBV5-1|once
ASSLSAGETQY
>14|TRBV9|NA
ASRGGEGGYLGGYT
>13|TRBV11-2|once
ASSLGQGASDTQY
>12|TRBV6-1|medium-sized
ASSEVSGGEKLF
>15|TRBV5-4|once
ASHRSVTGGGGNTIY
>14|TRBV7-2|NA
ASSTGTSGYGHEQF
>12|TRBV5-1|NA
ASSLQGPPETQY
>13|TRBV6-5|NA
ASRSISGASYEQY
>11|TRBV25-1|NA
ASRRGDRVGQY
>11|TRBV19|NA
ASSTVLNTEAF
>9|TRBV16|NA
ASSSHFEQY
>11|TRBV18|NA
ASSPPGQNEAF
>12|TRBV6-5|NA
ASSLRGAYYEQY
>12|TRBV5-4|NA
ASSLDRGHETQY
>12|TRBV6-1|NA
ASEVDRGHEKLF
>14|TRBV4-2|NA
ASSQIGTAGTGELF
>12|TRBV5-1|NA
ASSGDGGPGELF